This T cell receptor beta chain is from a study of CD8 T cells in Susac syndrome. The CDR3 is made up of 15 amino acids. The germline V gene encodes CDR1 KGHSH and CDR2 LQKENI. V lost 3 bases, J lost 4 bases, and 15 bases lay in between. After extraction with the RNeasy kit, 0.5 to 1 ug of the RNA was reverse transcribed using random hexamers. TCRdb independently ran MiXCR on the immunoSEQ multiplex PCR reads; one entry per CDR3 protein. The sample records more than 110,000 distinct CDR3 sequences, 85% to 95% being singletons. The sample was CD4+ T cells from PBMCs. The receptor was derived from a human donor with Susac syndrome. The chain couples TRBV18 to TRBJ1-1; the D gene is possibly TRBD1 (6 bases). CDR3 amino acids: CASSPTGGSGTEAFF. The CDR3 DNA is TGTGCCAGCTCACCTACCGGGGGCTCGGGCACTGAAGCTTTCTTT.